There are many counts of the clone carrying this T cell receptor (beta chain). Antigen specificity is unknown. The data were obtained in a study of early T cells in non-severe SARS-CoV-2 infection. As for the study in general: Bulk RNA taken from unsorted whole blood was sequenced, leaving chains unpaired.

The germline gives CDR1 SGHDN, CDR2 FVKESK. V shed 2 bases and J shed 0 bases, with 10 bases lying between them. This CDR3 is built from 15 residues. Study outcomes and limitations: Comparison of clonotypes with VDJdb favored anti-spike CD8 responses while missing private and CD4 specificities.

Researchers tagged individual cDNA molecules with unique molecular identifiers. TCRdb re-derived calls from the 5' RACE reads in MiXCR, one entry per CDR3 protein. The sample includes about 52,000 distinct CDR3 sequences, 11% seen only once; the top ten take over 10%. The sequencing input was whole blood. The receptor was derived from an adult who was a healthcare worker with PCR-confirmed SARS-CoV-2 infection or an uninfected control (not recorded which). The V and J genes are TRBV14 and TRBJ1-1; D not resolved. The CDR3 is CASSQFMSLNTEAFF. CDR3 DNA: TGTGCCAGCAGCCAATTCATGTCGTTGAACACTGAAGCTTTCTTT. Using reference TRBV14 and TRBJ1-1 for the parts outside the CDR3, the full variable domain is EAGVTQFPSHSVIEKGQTVTLRCDPISGHDNLYWYRRVMGKEIKFLLHFVKESKQDESGMPNNRFLAERTGGTYSTLKVQPAELEDSGVYFCASSQFMSLNTEAFFGQGTRLTVV.